The 3 T cell receptor beta chains below all came from one sample that was sequenced in a study of blood T cell repertoires in COVID-19. The data were produced by immunoSEQ multiplex PCR, yet TCRdb's version contains in-frame clones alone and is incomplete. Among 150,000 to 200,000 clones listed, 82% were seen once. The sample comprised PBMCs or T cells enriched from blood (not recorded which). The receptor source for this set is a man aged 50 to 60 who had recovered from COVID-19.

The sample holds one count of this clone. The CDR3 here is CASSSNAGEQYF. CDR3 in DNA: TGTGCCAGCAGCTCTAATGCCGGGGAGCAGTACTTC. The chain carries TRBV11-3 and TRBJ2-7; D is unclear. This CDR3 contains 12 residues. V was cut by 4 bases and J by 7 bases, with 11 bases left in between. CDR1 is SGHNT and CDR2 is YENEEA in the germline V gene.

This clone was detected only a few times. The chain joins TRBV5-1 to TRBJ2-6; D is ambiguous. V gave up 5 bases and J gave up 4 bases, with 19 bases separating them. From germline, CDR1 is SGHRS and CDR2 YFSETQ. The CDR3 covers 17 residues. This chain's CDR3 is CASSSRGAEAGANVLTF. The CDR3 DNA reads as TGCGCCAGCAGTAGTCGAGGTGCGGAAGCCGGGGCCAACGTCCTGACTTTC.

The chain recombines TRBV3-1 (or the pseudogene TRBV3-2) with TRBJ2-2, with 8 bases identical to TRBD2. Unmatched junction bases numbered 2, after V lost 1 base and J lost 4 bases. Germline values: CDR1 LGHDT, CDR2 YNNKEL (reference sequence). This CDR3 contains 15 residues. The DNA of the CDR3 is TGTGCCAGCAGCCAAGTCCTAGCGGGCACCGGGGAGCTGTTTTTT. It specifies CASSQVLAGTGELFF.